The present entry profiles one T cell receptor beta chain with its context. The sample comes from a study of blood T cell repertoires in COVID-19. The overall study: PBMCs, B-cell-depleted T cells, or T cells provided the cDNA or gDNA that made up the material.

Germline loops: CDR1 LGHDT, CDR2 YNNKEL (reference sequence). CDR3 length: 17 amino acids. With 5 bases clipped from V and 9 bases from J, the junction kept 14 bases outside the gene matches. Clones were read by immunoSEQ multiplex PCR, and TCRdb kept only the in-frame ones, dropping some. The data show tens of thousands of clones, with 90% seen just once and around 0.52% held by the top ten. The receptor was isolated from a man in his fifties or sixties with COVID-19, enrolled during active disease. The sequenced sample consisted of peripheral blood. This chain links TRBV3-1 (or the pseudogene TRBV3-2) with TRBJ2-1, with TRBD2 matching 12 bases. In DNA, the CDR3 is TGTGCCAGCAGCAAACTAGCGGGAGGTTTAGGGTTTATTGAGCAGTTCTTC. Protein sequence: CASSKLAGGLGFIEQFF.